The following is a T cell receptor beta chain sequence with its context. This sample stems from a study of control samples from healthy donors and cancer patients. Germline V gene sequence: CDR1 SEHNR, CDR2 FQNEAQ (reference sequence). The CDR3 sequence is 17 residues long. Trimming stripped 0 bases from V and 2 bases from J, with 15 bases between. TCRdb's table, derived via immunoSEQ multiplex PCR, lists solely in-frame clones and lacks some. Counted here are 150,000 to 180,000 clones, over 85% occurring once; the ten biggest clones make up around 6.2%. Sequenced sample: blood. The source is a man in his forties or fifties in good health. V is TRBV7-9 and J is TRBJ2-3; D possibly matches TRBD1 or TRBD2 (5 bases each). DNA of the CDR3: TGTGCCAGCAGCTTAGCGCAGGGACCCCTAGACACAGATACGCAGTATTTT. Protein sequence: CASSLAQGPLDTDTQYF.